This T cell receptor beta chain was found in a study of T-cell reconstitution after alpha-beta-depleted transplantation in children. Study-wide results and limits: Where alpha-beta T cells came from about two months after transplant was reportedly several hundred expanded graft clones. Surviving thymic progenitors and recipient T cells were the source of high TCRbeta diversity at day 60 in some patients. T-cell counts and diversity at one year following transplant were attributed mainly to newly produced T cells.

Unique molecular identifiers featured in how the TCRbeta library was prepared. In TCRdb, the PCR reads were re-called with MiXCR into one record per CDR3 protein. Here the sample spans 200,000 to 300,000 distinct CDR3 sequences, around 8% being singletons. This clonotype has at least ten counts. Its antigen is currently unknown. Material: PBMCs, mostly from graft donor cells, obtained 180 days after TCRalphabeta/CD19-depleted stem cell transplant. This TCR was sampled from a male patient younger than 18 who had a stem cell transplant for acute lymphoblastic leukemia, so the T cells may come from the graft donor.

CDR3 in amino acids: CASSWGPLMGYTF. The DNA for the CDR3 is TGTGCCAGCAGTTGGGGGCCTTTAATGGGCTACACCTTC. The V call is TRBV6-2 or TRBV6-3, the J call TRBJ1-2, with D possibly TRBD1 on 6 matching bases. The CDR3 totals 13 residues. V lost 4 bases to trimming and J lost 8 bases, with 14 bases between them. Germline V gives CDR1 MNHEY, CDR2 SVGEGT.